These 26 T cell receptor beta chains share one sample of origin, sequenced in a study of metastatic and nonmetastatic thyroid tumors (dated by TCRdb to about 2020). Library preparation used PCR. Sequenced on an Illumina HiSeq 4000. Using fastp at Q25 and MiXCR, TCRdb reprocessed the public reads and kept productive beta chains. The sample table shows approximately 41,000 clones, and 28% are seen once. The ten largest clones take up 9.9% of the sample. None of the patients had been given any treatment before thyroid surgery. Sample: blood. The source of these receptors is a male donor with papillary thyroid cancer or a benign thyroid nodule (not recorded which). Some clones in this sample may be carry-over from other donors' samples.

This clone has a handful of counts. A junction boundary mismatches the germline segment, possibly from a read error. Additional DNA sequences in this sample encode the identical CDR3. In DNA form, the CDR3 reads TGTGCCAGCAGTGAAGCGGGGGTATCGGAGCTTTTTTTT. Its protein product is CASSEAGVSELFF. This chain uses TRBV6-1 with TRBJ2-2; TRBD1 or TRBD2 may be the D gene (5 bases each). CDR1 and CDR2 (germline): MNHNS, SASEGT. The CDR3 is 13 residues long.

Relative to its sample, this clone is medium-sized (0.01 to 0.1%). This sequence joins TRBV20-1 and TRBJ1-2; 10 nucleotides agree with TRBD1. Germline V lookup: CDR1 DFQATT, CDR2 SNEGSKA (reference sequence). CDR3 size: 15 residues. The DNA of the CDR3 is TGCAGCACCTTTACCGGGACAGGGGACCACTATGGCTACACCTTC. The encoded protein is CSTFTGTGDHYGYTF.

This clone has at least ten counts. The chain recombines TRBV28 with TRBJ1-1, with TRBD1 identical over 7 bases. The CDR3 runs 13 residues. Germline V gene sequence: CDR1 MDHEN, CDR2 SYDVKM. With V trimmed by 4 bases and J by 6 bases, 5 bases remained unmatched. CDR3 amino acids: CASSSRGLPEAFF. The CDR3, as DNA: TGTGCCAGCAGTTCAAGGGGGCTACCTGAAGCTTTCTTT.

Notes on this clone: Mismatch with germline at one junction end may stem from a read error. The V call is TRBV2, the J call TRBJ1-4, with TRBD1 as a possible D gene (5 bases). The CDR3 extends over 13 amino acids. Germline CDR1 and CDR2: SNHLY and FYNNEI. The CDR3 DNA is TGTGCCAGCAGTGCGGGGGTAGAGGAAAAACTGATGTTT. Residues: CASSAGVEEKLMF.

The chain couples TRBV20-1 to TRBJ2-6; 7 nucleotides align to TRBD2. This CDR3 contains 15 residues. V dropped 2 bases and J dropped 3; count of bases not matched to a gene: 4. Germline V gene sequence: CDR1 DFQATT, CDR2 SNEGSKA (reference sequence). The CDR3 region has the DNA TGCAGTGCTAGACCGGGAGGTGGTGGGGCCAACGTCCTGACTTTC. Amino acid sequence: CSARPGGGGANVLTF.

This clone appeared a few times. The chain uses TRBV29-1 and TRBJ2-1; D is perhaps TRBD1 or TRBD2 (6 bases each). Germline lookup yields CDR1 SQVTM and CDR2 ANQGSEA. The CDR3 spans 14 residues. Trimming shortened V by 4 bases and J by 6 bases, and 16 bases separated the two germline ends. DNA for the CDR3: TGCAGCGTTGGGCGGGACACCCTGGGCAATGAGCAGTTCTTC. Encoded protein: CSVGRDTLGNEQFF.

This clone was detected many times. V gene TRBV4-1 combines with J gene TRBJ2-5; 9 bases agree with TRBD2. Trimming at V came to 0 bases and at J to 5 bases, leaving 7 bases not matched to a gene. This CDR3 is built from 16 residues. Germline lookup yields CDR1 MGHRA and CDR2 YSYEKL. The CDR3, as DNA: TGCGCCAGCAGCCAAGATCCTTTAGCGGGGGCTGAGACCCAGTACTTC. Encoded protein: CASSQDPLAGAETQYF.

This clone was observed at least ten times. The rearrangement joins TRBV9 to TRBJ2-3; 7 nucleotides match TRBD1. With V trimmed by 2 bases and J by 0 bases, 3 bases remained unmatched. The V gene's germline CDR1 is SGDLS and CDR2 YYNGEE. CDR3 length: 15 amino acids. The CDR3 loop is CASSVGTVSTDTQYF. The CDR3 DNA reads as TGTGCCAGCAGCGTCGGGACAGTCAGCACAGATACGCAGTATTTT.

This clone showed up many times. Different DNA sequences within this sample yield the same CDR3. The J gene is TRBJ2-3, the V gene TRBV20-1; D possibly matches TRBD1 or TRBD2 (5 bases each). The V and J ends lost 0 bases and 1 base respectively, with 11 bases between them. This CDR3 region has 15 residues. Per the germline V gene, CDR1 is DFQATT and CDR2 is SNEGSKA (reference sequence). This CDR3 reads CSARDHQGGTDTQYF. CDR3 nucleotides: TGCAGTGCTAGAGATCACCAGGGAGGCACAGATACGCAGTATTTT.

The chain links TRBV2 to TRBJ2-6; D is uncertain. The CDR3 is 14 residues long. Trimming took off 7 bases at V and 4 bases at J, with 11 bases between the two ends. From germline, CDR1 is SNHLY and CDR2 FYNNEI. Written as DNA, the CDR3 is TGTGCCAGCACCGATGTCCCCGGGGCCAACGTCCTGACTTTC. Translated, it gives CASTDVPGANVLTF.

This chain connects TRBV5-1 to TRBJ2-7; possibly TRBD1 for D (6 bases). V dropped 3 bases and J dropped 2 bases, with 18 bases sitting between them. Germline V lookup: CDR1 SGHRS, CDR2 YFSETQ. The CDR3 runs 16 residues. As DNA, the CDR3 is TGCGCCAGCAGCTGGGGGAACAGGGACAAAACCTACGAGCAGTACTTC. Translated, it gives CASSWGNRDKTYEQYF.

This clone was detected many times. V usage is TRBV3-1 and J usage is TRBJ2-2, with 7 bases that match TRBD2. With 0 bases clipped from V and 6 bases from J, the junction kept 10 bases outside the gene matches. The CDR3 runs to 17 residues. CDR1 is LGHDT and CDR2 is YNNKEL in the germline V gene (reference sequence). This CDR3 is CASSQDKGLGGSGELFF. As DNA, the CDR3 is TGTGCCAGCAGCCAAGATAAAGGACTAGGAGGATCCGGGGAGCTGTTTTTT.

This clone was seen repeatedly, ten times or more. The chain couples TRBV5-1 to TRBJ2-3; TRBD2 matches 8 bases. This CDR3 comprises 15 residues. V lost 3 bases and J lost 0; bases outside the gene matches: 3. Per germline, CDR1 SGHRS and CDR2 YFSETQ. CDR3 sequence reads: CASSWSGGSTDTQYF. The CDR3 DNA reads as TGCGCCAGCAGCTGGAGCGGGGGTAGCACAGATACGCAGTATTTT. The variable domain in full, with the rest retrieved from reference TRBV5-1 and TRBJ2-3, is KAGVTQTPRYLIKTRGQQVTLSCSPISGHRSVSWYQQTPGQGLQFLFEYFSETQRNKGNFPGRFSGRQFSNSRSEMNVSTLELGDSALYLCASSWSGGSTDTQYFGPGTRLTVL.

CDR3 nucleotides: TGCAGTGCTCCAAGACACCCCTCTGGAAACACCATATATTTT. Amino acid sequence: CSAPRHPSGNTIYF. The V call is TRBV20-1, the J call TRBJ1-3; D call uncertain. Germline V gene sequence: CDR1 DFQATT, CDR2 SNEGSKA (reference sequence). Trimming shortened V by 5 bases and J by 0 bases, and 11 bases separated the two germline ends. The CDR3 has 14 residues.

The sample holds many counts of this clone. The V and J genes are TRBV6-2 or TRBV6-3 and TRBJ2-1; D is ambiguous. V was clipped by 2 bases and J by 0 bases, with 8 bases between them. This CDR3 contains 15 residues. CDR1 is MNHEY and CDR2 is SVGEGT in the germline V gene. The DNA of the CDR3 is TGTGCCAGCAGTTACCATTATAGCTCCTACAATGAGCAGTTCTTC. It is translated as CASSYHYSSYNEQFF.

The CDR3 here is CASSLEGQINEKLFF. The CDR3 region has the DNA TGCGCCAGCAGCTTGGAGGGACAGATTAATGAAAAACTGTTTTTT. The chain joins TRBV5-1 to TRBJ1-4, with TRBD1 matching over 7 bases. Trimming at V came to 0 bases and at J to 4 bases, leaving 3 bases not matched to a gene. The CDR3 spans 15 residues. Germline CDR1 is SGHRS and CDR2 is YFSETQ. Based on the CDR3 plus reference TRBV5-1 and TRBJ1-4, the full variable domain is KAGVTQTPRYLIKTRGQQVTLSCSPISGHRSVSWYQQTPGQGLQFLFEYFSETQRNKGNFPGRFSGRQFSNSRSEMNVSTLELGDSALYLCASSLEGQINEKLFFGSGTQLSVL.

This clone was picked up many times. The DNA of the CDR3 is TGTGCCAGCAGACCCGGGACTACTAGTGCCGGGGAGCTGTTTTTT. Translated, it gives CASRPGTTSAGELFF. The chain links TRBV5-8 to TRBJ2-2; 7 bases fit TRBD2. This CDR3 contains 15 residues. Germline-derived CDR1 and CDR2 are SGHTS and YDEGEE. V trimming: 5 bases; J trimming: 6 bases; junction bases outside the gene matches: 10.

A few counts support this clone. The V call is TRBV6-5, the J call TRBJ2-7, with D perhaps matching TRBD1 or TRBD2 (5 bases each). The CDR3 has 14 amino acids. Germline loops: CDR1 MNHEY, CDR2 SVGAGI. V was trimmed by 4 bases and J by 4 bases, leaving 14 bases between them. The CDR3 reads CASSFGTSSYEQYF. CDR3 coding DNA: TGTGCCAGCAGTTTTGGGACGTCTTCTTACGAGCAGTACTTC.

The chain employs TRBV20-1 and TRBJ1-5; D call uncertain. In germline, CDR1 is DFQATT, CDR2 SNEGSKA (reference sequence). This CDR3 is 13 amino acids long. CDR3 sequence reads: CSTNQTNSQPQHF. The CDR3 DNA is TGCAGCACGAATCAGACTAACAGTCAGCCCCAGCATTTT.

This clone has at least ten counts. The CDR3 DNA reads TGTGCCAGCAGTTGGGACAGGGCGGGTGAGCAGTTCTTC. Translating it yields CASSWDRAGEQFF. The chain uses TRBV28 and TRBJ2-1, with 9 bases matching TRBD1. Germline values: CDR1 MDHEN, CDR2 SYDVKM. The V gene end was trimmed by 4 bases and the J gene end by 9 bases; junction bases not matched to a gene: 4. The CDR3 is 13 residues long. Full variable domain (outside the CDR3, taken from reference TRBV28 and TRBJ2-1): DVKVTQSSRYLVKRTGEKVFLECVQDMDHENMFWYRQDPGLGLRLIYFSYDVKMKEKGDIPEGYSVSREKKERFSLILESASTNQTSMYLCASSWDRAGEQFFGPGTRLTVL.

This clone was seen ten or more times. This sequence joins TRBV27 and TRBJ1-2, with D possibly TRBD1 on 5 matching bases. CDR3 length: 15 amino acids. Trimming took off 0 bases at V and 8 bases at J, with 16 bases between the two ends. CDR1 and CDR2 (germline): MNHEY, SMNVEV (reference sequence). CDR3 loop: CASSLSMRGRDGYTF. The CDR3 DNA reads as TGTGCCAGCAGTTTATCGATGCGGGGCCGGGACGGCTACACCTTC.

The sample holds many counts of this clone. The rearrangement uses TRBV7-9 and TRBJ2-7, with TRBD2 matching over 7 bases. V gave up 4 bases and J gave up 2 bases; unmatched junction bases: 8. In germline, CDR1 is SEHNR, CDR2 FQNEAQ (reference sequence). This CDR3 is 15 amino acids long. The CDR3 region is CASSSRTRGTYEQYF. The CDR3 DNA follows: TGTGCCAGCAGCTCAAGGACTAGGGGTACCTACGAGCAGTACTTC. The whole variable domain, filled in from reference TRBV7-9 and TRBJ2-7, reads DTGVSQNPRHKITKRGQNVTFRCDPISEHNRLYWYRQTLGQGPEFLTYFQNEAQLEKSRLLSDRFSAERPKGSFSTLEIQRTEQGDSAMYLCASSSRTRGTYEQYFGPGTRLTVT.

This clone was seen many times. The chain joins TRBV2 to TRBJ1-1; D unresolved. CDR1 is SNHLY and CDR2 is FYNNEI in the germline V gene. This CDR3 spans 13 amino acids. The ends were cut back, 8 bases at V and 2 bases at J, with 12 bases in the middle. This CDR3 reads CASEEPGNTEAFF. In nucleotides, the CDR3 is TGTGCCAGCGAAGAACCCGGAAACACTGAAGCTTTCTTT.

This clone was seen a few times. V gene TRBV2 combines with J gene TRBJ2-1, with 14 bases matching TRBD2. CDR1 and CDR2 from the germline V gene are SNHLY and FYNNEI. Trimming at V came to 8 bases and at J to 6 bases, leaving 6 bases not matched to a gene. The CDR3 extends over 15 amino acids. The CDR3 DNA follows: TGTGCCAGCCGGATCGGACTAGCGGGAGGCAATGAGCAGTTCTTC. Encoded protein: CASRIGLAGGNEQFF.

This chain joins TRBV6-1 and TRBJ2-3; 9 nucleotides line up with TRBD2. The CDR3 spans 14 residues. CDR1 is MNHNS and CDR2 is SASEGT in the germline V gene. Losses at the gene ends were 2 bases for V and 12 bases for J; bases not matched to a gene: 9. CDR3 bases: TGTGCCAGCAGTGAACAAGCGGGGGGAGCTACTCAGTATTTT. Protein sequence: CASSEQAGGATQYF.

This clone showed up many times. The V gene is TRBV7-9, the J gene TRBJ1-2; 8 bases agree with TRBD1. Unmatched junction bases numbered 2, after V lost 5 bases and J lost 0 bases. The length of the CDR3 is 14 residues. Germline V lookup: CDR1 SEHNR, CDR2 FQNEAQ (reference sequence). Here the CDR3 DNA reads TGTGCCAGCAGCCCGGGACAGGCTAACTATGGCTACACCTTC. Amino acids: CASSPGQANYGYTF. Full variable domain (outside the CDR3, taken from reference TRBV7-9 and TRBJ1-2): DTGVSQNPRHKITKRGQNVTFRCDPISEHNRLYWYRQTLGQGPEFLTYFQNEAQLEKSRLLSDRFSAERPKGSFSTLEIQRTEQGDSAMYLCASSPGQANYGYTFGSGTRLTVV.